This entry lists 11 T cell receptor beta chains sequenced from one sample in a study of CD8 T cells in ankylosing spondylitis. TCRdb re-called the 5' RACE reads through MiXCR, storing one row per CDR3 protein. This table holds about 240,000 distinct CDR3 sequences, less than 10% found once. Sequenced: blood, either unsorted or a sorted T cell fraction (not recorded which). These receptors came from a male donor with ankylosing spondylitis or in good health (not recorded which).

This clonotype was picked up a small number of times. The chain recombines TRBV6-2 or TRBV6-3 with TRBJ2-2, with D possibly matching TRBD1 (6 bases). The CDR3 has 13 amino acids. Germline values: CDR1 MNHEY, CDR2 SVGEGT. V was cut by 7 bases and J by 5 bases, with 11 bases left in between. CDR3 in DNA: TGTGCCAGCACCCCACAGGGAACCGGGGAGCTGTTTTTT. Protein product: CASTPQGTGELFF.

This clonotype was recorded many times. The chain couples TRBV20-1 to TRBJ1-5; D not certain. The CDR3 length is 13 residues. The germline V and J ends were trimmed by 3 bases and 1 base, with 7 bases remaining between them. Germline V gene sequence: CDR1 DFQATT, CDR2 SNEGSKA (reference sequence). CDR3 protein: CSASLGSNQPQHF. CDR3 sequence (DNA): TGCAGTGCTAGTCTTGGAAGCAATCAGCCCCAGCATTTT.

This clonotype was seen many times. V and J are TRBV30 and TRBJ1-2; D gene unclear. Trimming took 4 bases from V and 3 from J, leaving 18 bases between them. This CDR3 is 15 amino acids long. CDR1 is GTSNPN and CDR2 is SVGIG in the germline V gene (reference sequence). CDR3 nucleotides: TGTGCCTGGACGCACCCAACGGGGAAAGACTATGGCTACACCTTC. This translates into CAWTHPTGKDYGYTF.

This clonotype came up many times. CDR3 loop: CSVVQGRAGELFF. The CDR3 DNA is TGCAGCGTTGTCCAGGGTCGGGCCGGGGAGCTGTTTTTT. The chain joins TRBV29-1 to TRBJ2-2; D perhaps matches TRBD1 (5 bases). Trimming took 4 bases from V and 6 from J, leaving 12 bases between them. This CDR3 is 13 amino acids long. Germline CDR1 reads SQVTM; CDR2 reads ANQGSEA.

This clonotype was observed many times. This sequence joins TRBV5-1 and TRBJ1-4, with TRBD1 as a possible D gene (6 bases). The CDR3 covers 16 residues. Trimming stripped 0 bases from V and 2 bases from J, with 11 bases between. Looked up from germline, CDR1 is SGHRS and CDR2 is YFSETQ. The CDR3 nucleotides are TGCGCCAGCAGCTTGGCCGGGGGGCGGACTAATGAAAAACTGTTTTTT. Translation: CASSLAGGRTNEKLFF.

The sample holds a few counts of this clonotype. The chain recombines TRBV5-2 with TRBJ1-1; the table's D call TRBD1 went unverified against the DNA. TRBV5-2 is deemed a pseudogene. The CDR3 covers 14 residues. CDR3: CAMAPGRLNTEAFF. For the CDR3, the DNA is TGTGCCATGGCCCCGGGGCGGCTCAACACTGAAGCTTTCTTT.

This clonotype was found many times. V gene TRBV5-1 combines with J gene TRBJ2-1; unclear D gene. The CDR3 runs 13 residues. CDR1 is SGHRS and CDR2 is YFSETQ in the germline V gene. V shed 4 bases and J shed 4 bases, with 9 bases lying between them. CDR3 in amino acids: CASSPPSYNEQFF. The CDR3 DNA is TGCGCCAGCAGCCCCCCTTCGTACAATGAGCAGTTCTTC.

This clonotype was seen ten or more times. The chain carries TRBV29-1 and TRBJ1-1; no clear D. The CDR3 loop spans 12 amino acids. V dropped 7 bases and J dropped 7 bases, with 16 bases sitting between them. CDR1 is SQVTM, CDR2 ANQGSEA, per germline. The CDR3 spells CSATLWGREAFF. The CDR3 DNA sequence: TGCAGCGCTACCCTATGGGGTCGTGAAGCTTTCTTT.

This clonotype was seen many times. CDR3 sequence: CAISAQGLYTDTQYF. The CDR3 DNA follows: TGTGCCATCAGTGCCCAGGGGCTATACACAGATACGCAGTATTTT. V and J are TRBV10-3 and TRBJ2-3; maybe TRBD1 (6 bases). Germline V gives CDR1 ENHRY, CDR2 SYGVKD. The CDR3 spans 15 residues. V lost 4 bases, J lost 2 bases, and 13 bases lay in between.

This clonotype has a count of ten or more. This sequence joins TRBV29-1 and TRBJ1-2; D not resolved. This CDR3 has 12 residues. Germline CDR1 SQVTM, CDR2 ANQGSEA. V lost 7 bases, J lost 3 bases, and 12 bases lay in between. The CDR3 DNA sequence: TGCAGCGCTTCTTCCGGAGACTATGGCTACACCTTC. Protein: CSASSGDYGYTF. Full variable domain (rest looked up from reference TRBV29-1 and TRBJ1-2): SAVISQKPSRDICQRGTSLTIQCQVDSQVTMMFWYRQQPGQSLTLIATANQGSEATYESGFVIDKFPISRPNLTFSTLTVSNMSPEDSSIYLCSASSGDYGYTFGSGTRLTVV.

This clonotype was seen repeatedly, ten times or more. The rearrangement links TRBV30 to TRBJ2-7, with TRBD1 as a possible D gene (6 bases). CDR3 length equals 13 residues. Trimming took 3 bases from V and 6 from J, leaving 15 bases between them. Germline V gene data show CDR1 as GTSNPN and CDR2 as SVGIG (reference sequence). CDR3 protein: CAWSLITGPEQYF. Here the CDR3 DNA reads TGTGCCTGGAGCTTGATTACAGGGCCCGAGCAGTACTTC.